The sequence of this T cell receptor beta chain was determined in a study of prognosis after radiotherapy for stage I lung cancer (dated by TCRdb to the early 2020s). With regard to the full study: Over 15 stage I NSCLC patients were enrolled in Nanjing, China, between 2018 and early 2019. The cohort was made up of roughly 13 men and a handful of women, with a median age of around 78 years and an age range of about 53 to 95 years. Fourteen patients had newly diagnosed primary stage I lung tumors, and about five had oligometastatic NSCLC after surgical resection of the primary tumor. SBRT was not combined with any concurrent therapy in any patient. Tumor histology was squamous cell carcinoma in seven patients and adenocarcinoma in about a dozen. Every patient was deemed medically inoperable, roughly twelve because of comorbidities and about seven because they refused surgery. Using image-guided IMRT or VMAT, SBRT was delivered in 3 to 5 fractions at a biologically effective dose of at least 100 Gy. A total of approximately 40 blood samples from approximately 19 patients were sequenced, with one sample obtained before and one obtained after SBRT for each patient. Distant metastases were developed by four of the 19 patients after SBRT, at a median of around seven months, whereas no significant progression was observed in the other 15 patients. This study profiled peripheral blood TCR beta repertoires from stage I NSCLC patients before and after stereotactic body radiotherapy and linked the repertoires to distant failure. The paper as a whole reports these results and caveats: Post-SBRT Shannon entropy and its change from baseline were lower in patients who developed distant metastases; baseline Shannon entropy was not associated with metastases. No adjustment for multiple comparisons was applied to any of the reported P values. Whether the expanded TCR clones were tumor-specific was not determined. After SBRT, the count of unique TCR clones dropped from a median of approximately 11,000 beforehand to several thousand afterward (Wilcoxon paired P=0.011). TRBV and TRBJ usage frequencies reportedly differed by metastasis status, in two V genes at baseline and in several V and two J genes after SBRT. The small cohort and short follow-up limited the study, so independent validation of the findings is needed.

V drops 10 bases and J drops 2 bases, leaving 15 bases in between. The CDR1 and CDR2 encoded by the germline V gene are SNHLY and FYNNEI. The CDR3, from cysteine to phenylalanine, totals 14 residues. CDR3 DNA is the only sequence kept; it has 42 bases, read in frame from the first base. The TCR beta CDR3 region was amplified from genomic DNA by two rounds of multiplex PCR. In the first round of PCR, primers specific to each TRBV and TRBJ gene were used, and the primer sequences are filed in Chinese patent CN105087789A. The second PCR round used universal primers. The Roche High Pure PCR Template Preparation Kit was used to extract genomic DNA from the frozen PBMCs. Libraries were sequenced paired-end with 151 bp reads on an Illumina HiSeq 3000. Turning to the authors' computational methods: CutAdapt was used to remove raw reads lacking the multiplex PCR primer sequences. High-quality paired reads were merged into contigs with PEAR. By alignment to reference sequences, MiXCR assigned TRB V, D and J gene segments to each contig. To remove sequencing errors, CDR3 sequences were clustered according to base quality and sequence similarity. Diversity was measured as Shannon entropy normalized by the natural log of productive TCR sequence number. To get clonality, Shannon entropy was divided by the natural log of the number of unique clonotypes, and that result was subtracted from one. Using the Youden index from ROC curves, the researchers picked the repertoire-metric cut-offs for progression-free survival, and all analyses were carried out in R 3.5.3. The public sequencing data were trimmed at Q25 with fastp and processed into clonotypes with MiXCR by TCRdb, which kept only in-frame beta chains. Entries that share a CDR3 protein sequence are merged under the most common genes and DNA. The V and J calls and clone size are TCRdb's, not the authors'. This sample comprises 25,000 to 35,000 distinct CDR3 sequences, roughly 52% of them detected only once. The top ten hold 16% of the sample.

With regard to this clonotype: What this receptor recognizes is not known. Base-call qualities are not available, and no considerably larger clone is one nucleotide away.

No patient had a history of other malignancies or prior chemotherapy or radiotherapy, and all had node-negative disease on CT and PET/CT. At each of two time points, roughly 6.3 milliliters of peripheral venous blood were collected in EDTA tubes. Ficoll-Paque Plus density-gradient centrifugation was used to isolate PBMCs. Immediately after collection, samples were stored at -80 degrees C until analysis. The receptor's source is a donor at least 50 years old with non-small cell lung cancer. The sequencing used PBMCs, collected before or after stereotactic body radiation therapy (not recorded which). The chain couples TRBV2 to TRBJ1-5; TRBD1 is a weak D gene call, 5 bases matching. The sequence in DNA is TGTGCCACCTCAAGAGGGGTTGGCAATCAGCCCCAGCATTTT. Its protein product is CATSRGVGNQPQHF.